The next 9 T cell receptor beta chains were all read from a single sample in a study of OX40 agonist ivuxolimab in advanced cancers. TCRdb keeps only in-frame clones here, not all; method: immunoSEQ multiplex PCR. The sample carries fewer than 90,000 clones, around 80% recorded once. The starting material was CD4+ or CD8+ T cells sorted from blood, obtained in a trial of the OX40 agonist ivuxolimab. These receptors were obtained from an adult with an advanced solid tumor such as melanoma, head and neck, liver or kidney cancer.

In its sample, this clone was seen once. The rearrangement joins TRBV5-4 to TRBJ2-5, with a tentative D call TRBD2 (5 bases). The germline V gene encodes CDR1 SGHNT and CDR2 YYREEE (reference sequence). V lost 4 bases and J 1 base, leaving 8 bases between the germline ends. The CDR3 loop spans 13 amino acids. CDR3 coding DNA: TGTGCCAGCAGCCCGGAGGTCCAAGAGACCCAGTACTTC. Residues: CASSPEVQETQYF.

The V gene is TRBV6-1, the J gene TRBJ1-2; 10 bases agree with TRBD1. Germline-derived CDR1 and CDR2 are MNHNS and SASEGT. With 3 bases clipped from V and 1 base from J, the junction kept 2 bases outside the gene matches. This CDR3 region has 15 residues. The CDR3 bases are TGTGCCAGCAGTGATCGGACAGGGGGTAACTATGGCTACACCTTC. Translation: CASSDRTGGNYGYTF.

The rearrangement uses TRBV7-2 and TRBJ2-3, with D possibly TRBD2 on 5 matching bases. This CDR3 region has 15 residues. Germline CDR1 is SGHTA and CDR2 is FQGNSA. The ends were cut back, 1 base at V and 3 bases at J, with 11 bases in the middle. CDR3: CASSLGSGRTDTQYF. The CDR3 DNA follows: TGTGCCAGCAGCTTAGGGTCGGGAAGGACAGATACGCAGTATTTT.

CDR3 region: CASSFFWGFSTDTQYF. The CDR3 bases are TGTGCCAGCAGCTTTTTCTGGGGCTTTAGCACAGATACGCAGTATTTT. The chain employs TRBV5-8 and TRBJ2-3; D perhaps matches TRBD1 (5 bases). This CDR3 region has 16 residues. Germline V gene lookup returns CDR1 SGHTS and CDR2 YDEGEE. Trimming removed 2 bases from V and 0 bases from J, with 13 bases in between.

The genes are TRBV15 and TRBJ2-1, with 12 bases aligning to TRBD2. Unmatched junction bases numbered 8, after V lost 3 bases and J lost 8 bases. The CDR3 is 16 amino acids. Germline CDR1 is LNHNV and CDR2 is YYDKDF (reference sequence). CDR3 DNA sequence: TGTGCCACCAGCAGGGAACCTAGCGGGGGGGCTGATGAGCAGTTCTTC. It translates to CATSREPSGGADEQFF.

The chain links TRBV14 to TRBJ2-7; no firm D call. V gave up 3 bases and J gave up 5 bases, with 14 bases separating them. The V gene's germline CDR1 is SGHDN and CDR2 FVKESK. CDR3 length equals 14 residues. CDR3 amino acids: CASSQLGFSDEQYF. The CDR3 DNA reads as TGTGCCAGCAGCCAGCTCGGGTTCAGCGACGAGCAGTACTTC.

J is TRBJ1-5 and V is TRBV14; no clear D. V was trimmed by 1 base and J by 9 bases, leaving 7 bases between them. The germline CDR1 and CDR2 sequences are SGHDN and FVKESK. CDR3 length: 12 residues. The DNA of the CDR3 is TGTGCCAGCAGCCAAGGTGTCTGGCCCCAGCATTTT. Translating gives CASSQGVWPQHF. Based on the CDR3 plus reference TRBV14 and TRBJ1-5, the full variable domain is EAGVTQFPSHSVIEKGQTVTLRCDPISGHDNLYWYRRVMGKEIKFLLHFVKESKQDESGMPNNRFLAERTGGTYSTLKVQPAELEDSGVYFCASSQGVWPQHFGDGTRLSIL.

V is TRBV5-1 and J is TRBJ1-6, with 9 bases lining up with TRBD1. Looked up from germline, CDR1 is SGHRS and CDR2 is YFSETQ. CDR3 length equals 15 residues. The J segment lost 9 bases and the V segment lost 4 bases, leaving 8 bases of the junction unmatched. The CDR3 DNA reads TGCGCCAGCAGCCGAATACAGGGGGCTGGTTCACCCCTCCACTTT. As protein: CASSRIQGAGSPLHF.

The V and J genes are TRBV5-1 and TRBJ2-5, with 7 bases lining up with TRBD2. Germline values: CDR1 SGHRS, CDR2 YFSETQ. Trimming at V came to 4 bases and at J to 5 bases, leaving 14 bases not matched to a gene. The CDR3 sequence is 16 residues long. The CDR3 nucleotides read TGCGCCAGCAGCGGACGGGGGGTCCGGGATGGGGAGACCCAGTACTTC. Its translation is CASSGRGVRDGETQYF.